What follows is one T cell receptor beta chain and its context. Its antigen is unknown. No base quality values were provided; no much bigger clone lies one nucleotide off. V loses 1 base, J loses 5 bases, and the germline ends lie 9 bases apart. From cysteine to phenylalanine, the CDR3 is 14 amino acids long. Only the CDR3 DNA stays, 42 bases, in frame from base 1. CDR1 and CDR2, per the germline V gene, are MNHEY and SVGAGI. These data are taken from a study of T cell repertoires in cytomegalovirus infection (dated by TCRdb to between 2018 and 2021). Notes on the research overall: The peptide stimulations were aimed at well-studied HLA-B-restricted epitopes as well as recently identified HLA-C-restricted CMV epitopes, whose presentation resists viral immunomodulation. Because public TCR beta signatures pointed to carriage of CMV infection together with the matching HLA type, the HLA type of each donor mattered for the analysis. Study-level results and caveats: In the ex vivo response, HLA-C-restricted CMV-specific TCR beta clonotypes were dominant, and in two of eight donors the single most frequent clonotype came from this HLA-C-restricted group. In both this cohort and an independent cohort of over 350 donors, the cumulative frequency of public TCR beta family members distinguished carriers of CMV infection plus the relevant HLA type.

The data were produced on an Illumina HiSeq 1500. TCRdb reprocessed the public reads (quality trimming at Q25 with fastp, clone calling with MiXCR) and kept in-frame beta chains. All rows with the same CDR3 protein become a single entry with the most common DNA and genes. The sample includes more than 30,000 distinct CDR3 sequences, with around half observed a single time. The ten largest make up 90% of the sample. The intended sense of this specimen's treatment or condition label: in vitro stimulation with specific CMV peptide epitopes to enrich CMV-specific T cells. The sample was CD8+ T cells from cultured PBMCs, taken from culture after CMV antigen stimulation. The rearrangement joined TRBV6-5 to TRBJ1-5; matching of 6 bases hints at TRBD1 as the D gene. This receptor was taken from a human donor in good health (CMV status not recorded). Some clones in this sample may be carry-over from other donors' samples. In nucleotides, the sequence is TGTGCCAGCAGTTACTACAGGGAGGATCAGCCCCAGCATTTT. Its protein product is CASSYYREDQPQHF.